This T cell receptor beta chain was captured by sequencing in a study of control samples from healthy donors and cancer patients. The CDR3 sequence is 12 residues long. Germline V gene sequence: CDR1 SGHNT, CDR2 YENEEA. Trimming cost V 2 bases and J 9 bases, with 10 bases left between them. Profiled with immunoSEQ multiplex PCR; TCRdb holds only in-frame clones, not every one. Among 97,000 or so clones, 90% to 95% were seen once, and the ten largest hold 2% to 3%. The clonotype comes from a woman under 30 in good health. The V call is TRBV11-3, the J call TRBJ1-1, with a tentative D call TRBD1 (6 bases). Sequenced material: blood. CDR3 bases: TGTGCCAGCAGCTTACACAGGGTGAAAGCTTTCTTT. Translating it yields CASSLHRVKAFF.